This T cell receptor beta chain appears in the sequencing data of a study of identical twins. Study conclusions and caveats: With beta out-of-frame sequences, excess sharing by twins was weaker. Memory repertoires showed no such pattern, whereas abundant cord blood beta clonotypes carried fewer insertions.

Each CDR3 protein is one row after TCRdb ran MiXCR on the 5' RACE reads. The repertoire has a few hundred thousand distinct CDR3 sequences, about 8% of them found once; the top ten carry less than 4%. This CDR3 comprises 15 residues. Trimming at V came to 4 bases and at J to 5 bases, leaving 9 bases not matched to a gene. Germline V gene sequence: CDR1 LGHDT, CDR2 YNNKEL (reference sequence). Concerning this clonotype itself: Its antigen is unknown.

This sample also belongs to another study, concerning yellow fever vaccine responses in identical twins.

The source of this sequence is a woman younger than 35 in good health. Sequenced input: CD8+ T cells sorted from blood. The chain combines TRBV3-1 with TRBJ2-7; TRBD2 agrees at 9 bases. CDR3 protein: CASSPLAGVLDEQYF. The CDR3, as DNA: TGTGCCAGCAGCCCGTTAGCGGGAGTCCTGGACGAGCAGTACTTC.